A single sample is the source of the 10 T cell receptor beta chains below, sequenced in a study of blood T cell repertoires in COVID-19. The method was immunoSEQ multiplex PCR; TCRdb's version includes in-frame clones alone and lacks a portion of them. The sample shows approximately 380,000 clones, about 88% of them seen only once. Input material: PBMCs or T cells enriched from blood (not recorded which). All receptors derive from a woman between 18 and 29 years old who had recovered from COVID-19.

The J gene is TRBJ1-4, the V gene TRBV5-1; the match to TRBD1 covers 7 bases. This CDR3 is 15 amino acids long. CDR1 is SGHRS, CDR2 YFSETQ, per germline. J gave up 8 bases and V 4 bases, and 11 bases lay outside the gene matches. The CDR3 is CASSRSQGSREKLFF. The CDR3, as DNA: TGCGCCAGCAGCCGCTCACAGGGGTCGCGCGAAAAACTGTTTTTT.

This chain links TRBV7-9 with TRBJ2-7, with a possible D match to TRBD2 (6 bases). This CDR3 has 16 residues. The V end lost 4 bases, the J end lost 2 bases, and 18 bases lay between the germline ends. Per germline, CDR1 SEHNR and CDR2 FQNEAQ (reference sequence). The CDR3 protein is CASSSGDGPSTYEQYF. The CDR3 region has the DNA TGTGCCAGCAGCTCGGGGGACGGGCCCTCAACCTACGAGCAGTACTTC. Full variable domain (rest looked up from reference TRBV7-9 and TRBJ2-7): DTGVSQNPRHKITKRGQNVTFRCDPISEHNRLYWYRQTLGQGPEFLTYFQNEAQLEKSRLLSDRFSAERPKGSFSTLEIQRTEQGDSAMYLCASSSGDGPSTYEQYFGPGTRLTVT.

J is TRBJ1-2 and V is TRBV29-1; 7 bases fit TRBD1. The CDR3 has 18 residues. V lost 4 bases to trimming and J lost 0 bases; unmatched junction nucleotides: 17. CDR1 and CDR2 from the germline V gene are SQVTM and ANQGSEA. The CDR3 protein is CSVGKGAVPTNSNYGYTF. The CDR3 nucleotides are TGCAGCGTTGGGAAGGGGGCGGTTCCTACAAACTCTAACTATGGCTACACCTTC.

This clone was seen once. V gene TRBV5-1 combines with J gene TRBJ1-2; 8 bases line up with TRBD1. Trimming took 4 bases from V and 8 from J; bases not matched to a gene: 10. This CDR3 comprises 14 residues. Germline V lookup: CDR1 SGHRS, CDR2 YFSETQ. CDR3 region: CASSLQGVGKGYTF. CDR3 DNA sequence: TGCGCCAGCAGCCTACAGGGGGTTGGGAAAGGCTACACCTTC.

The gene calls are TRBV11-2 and TRBJ1-6, with 10 bases aligning to TRBD1. Germline CDR1 SGHAT, CDR2 FQNNGV. The CDR3 covers 14 residues. J was trimmed by 6 bases and V by 5 bases; bases with no gene match: 1. The CDR3 loop is CASSRDRGNSPLHF. CDR3 bases: TGTGCCAGCAGCCGGGACAGGGGTAATTCACCCCTCCACTTT.

The genes are TRBV24-1 and TRBJ1-5; TRBD1 agrees at 8 bases. After removal of 4 bases from V and 4 bases from J, the junction contained 14 bases not matched to a gene. Germline-derived CDR1 and CDR2 are KGHDR and SFDVKD. The CDR3 contains 18 residues. In DNA, the CDR3 is TGTGCCACCAGTGACCGGGGACAAGGACAGGGACCGAATCAGCCCCAGCATTTT. Protein sequence: CATSDRGQGQGPNQPQHF.

This sequence joins TRBV28 and TRBJ2-7; 7 bases are a match to TRBD1. The CDR3 length is 13 residues. J gave up 5 bases and V 4 bases, and 5 bases lay outside the gene matches. Per the germline V gene, CDR1 is MDHEN and CDR2 is SYDVKM. The CDR3 spells CASSSPQGNEQYF. The CDR3 coding sequence is TGTGCCAGCAGTTCACCACAGGGGAACGAGCAGTACTTC.

This sequence joins TRBV7-9 and TRBJ2-1; TRBD2 matches 15 bases. CDR3 length: 17 amino acids. Germline values: CDR1 SEHNR, CDR2 FQNEAQ (reference sequence). Trimming removed 11 bases from V and 10 bases from J; junction bases left unmatched: 18. The CDR3 loop reads CAARTSGGAFPTVEQFF. CDR3 nucleotides: TGTGCCGCACGGACTAGCGGGGGGGCCTTCCCCACCGTGGAGCAGTTCTTC. Based on the CDR3 plus reference TRBV7-9 and TRBJ2-1, the full variable domain is DTGVSQNPRHKITKRGQNVTFRCDPISEHNRLYWYRQTLGQGPEFLTYFQNEAQLEKSRLLSDRFSAERPKGSFSTLEIQRTEQGDSAMYLCAARTSGGAFPTVEQFFGPGTRLTVL.

This chain connects TRBV9 to TRBJ1-6; 7 nucleotides align to TRBD1. The CDR3 runs 14 residues. The trim removed 3 bases at V and 5 bases at J, leaving 2 bases unmatched. The germline gives CDR1 SGDLS, CDR2 YYNGEE. CDR3 amino acids: CASSETGNNSPLHF. The CDR3 nucleotides read TGTGCCAGCAGCGAGACAGGGAATAATTCACCCCTCCACTTT.

This clone was detected only once. CDR3 nucleotides: TGTGCCAGCAGGGCCGGGACTAGCGGGGGTTACGTAATCACAGATACGCAGTATTTT. Residues: CASRAGTSGGYVITDTQYF. J is TRBJ2-3 and V is TRBV2; 14 bases match TRBD2. The CDR3 is 19 amino acids. V shed 6 bases and J 2 bases; nucleotides not matched to a gene: 13. CDR1 and CDR2 (germline): SNHLY, FYNNEI.